The clone carrying this TCR beta chain was observed a single time. Clones were read by immunoSEQ multiplex PCR, and TCRdb kept only the in-frame ones, dropping some. Altogether about 360,000 clones are present, more than 75% being singletons, with the ten largest covering around 1.9%. The data derive from a study of blood T cell repertoires in COVID-19. Germline V gives CDR1 DFQATT, CDR2 SNEGSKA (reference sequence). The ends lost 3 bases at V and 3 bases at J; junction bases unmatched: 6. The CDR3 is 14 amino acids. This chain uses TRBV20-1 with TRBJ2-7; 9 positions agree with TRBD2. The sequencing input was PBMCs or T cells enriched from blood (not recorded which). The sequence came from a man aged 40-49 years in a cohort exposed to, infected with or recovered from COVID-19 (not recorded which). This CDR3 is CSASSGRSFYEQYF. The CDR3 DNA sequence: TGCAGTGCTAGTAGCGGGAGATCATTCTACGAGCAGTACTTC.